The sequence of this TCR beta chain was determined in a study of OX40 agonist ivuxolimab in advanced cancers. Germline CDR1 is SQVTM and CDR2 is ANQGSEA. The CDR3 is 13 amino acids. Trimming cost V 4 bases and J 3 bases; bases outside gene matches: 0. Data came from immunoSEQ multiplex PCR; TCRdb stores just in-frame clones and leaves some out. The repertoire has 9,000 to 10,000 clones, approximately 70% of them found once; the top ten carry around 30%. Sequenced material: CD4+ or CD8+ T cells sorted from blood, taken in a trial of the OX40 agonist ivuxolimab. The sequence derives from an adult with an advanced solid tumor such as melanoma, head and neck, liver or kidney cancer. This chain links TRBV29-1 with TRBJ2-7; 13 nucleotides line up with TRBD2. The CDR3 bases are TGCAGCGTTGGGACTAGCGGGAGCTACGAGCAGTACTTC. Translated: CSVGTSGSYEQYF.